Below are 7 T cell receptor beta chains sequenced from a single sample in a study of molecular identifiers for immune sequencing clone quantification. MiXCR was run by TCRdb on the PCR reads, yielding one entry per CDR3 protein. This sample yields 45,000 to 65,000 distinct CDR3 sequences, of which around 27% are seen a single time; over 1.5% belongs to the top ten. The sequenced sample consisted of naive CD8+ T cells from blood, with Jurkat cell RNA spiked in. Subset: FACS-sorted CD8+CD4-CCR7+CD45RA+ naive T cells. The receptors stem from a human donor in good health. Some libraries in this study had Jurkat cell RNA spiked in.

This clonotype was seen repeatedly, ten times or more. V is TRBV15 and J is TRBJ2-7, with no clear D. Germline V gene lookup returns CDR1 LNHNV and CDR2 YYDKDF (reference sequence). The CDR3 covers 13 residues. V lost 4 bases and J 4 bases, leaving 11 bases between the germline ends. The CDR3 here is CATSTERGYEQYF. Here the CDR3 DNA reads TGTGCCACCAGCACAGAAAGAGGTTACGAGCAGTACTTC.

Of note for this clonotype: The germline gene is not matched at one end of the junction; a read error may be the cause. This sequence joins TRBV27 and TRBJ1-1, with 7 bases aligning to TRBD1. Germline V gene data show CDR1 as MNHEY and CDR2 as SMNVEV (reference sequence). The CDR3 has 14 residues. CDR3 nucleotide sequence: TGTGCCAGCAGTCCCCGAGGGGGCCGAACTGAAGCTCTCTTT. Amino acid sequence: CASSPRGGRTEALF.

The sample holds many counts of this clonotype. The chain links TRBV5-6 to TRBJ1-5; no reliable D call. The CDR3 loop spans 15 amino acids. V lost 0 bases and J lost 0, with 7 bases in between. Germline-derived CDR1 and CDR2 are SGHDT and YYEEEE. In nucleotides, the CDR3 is TGTGCCAGCAGCTTGGGGGATTATAGCAATCAGCCCCAGCATTTT. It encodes CASSLGDYSNQPQHF.

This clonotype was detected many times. The chain's CDR3 is CASRQQGSTFTNTEAFF. DNA for the CDR3: TGTGCCAGCCGACAACAGGGGTCCACCTTTACCAACACTGAAGCTTTCTTT. V is TRBV6-5 and J is TRBJ1-1; TRBD1 aligns across 7 bases. The CDR3 is made up of 17 amino acids. Trimming removed 8 bases from V and 2 bases from J; junction bases left unmatched: 17. Germline V gene data show CDR1 as MNHEY and CDR2 as SVGAGI.

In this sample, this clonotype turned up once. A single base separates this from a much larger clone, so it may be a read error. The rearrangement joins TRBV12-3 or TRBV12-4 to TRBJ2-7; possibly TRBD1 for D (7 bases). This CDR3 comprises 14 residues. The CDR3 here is CASSLGGQYYERYF. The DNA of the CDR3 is TGTGCCAGCAGCCTCGGGGGACAGTACTACGAGCGGTACTTC.

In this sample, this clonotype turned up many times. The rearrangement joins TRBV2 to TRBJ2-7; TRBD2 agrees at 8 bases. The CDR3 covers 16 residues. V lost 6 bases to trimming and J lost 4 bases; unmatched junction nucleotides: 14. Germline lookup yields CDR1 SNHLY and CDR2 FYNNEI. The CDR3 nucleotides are TGTGCCAGCAGGGAAAGCCCGGGACTAGAGGCTTACGAGCAGTACTTC. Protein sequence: CASRESPGLEAYEQYF.

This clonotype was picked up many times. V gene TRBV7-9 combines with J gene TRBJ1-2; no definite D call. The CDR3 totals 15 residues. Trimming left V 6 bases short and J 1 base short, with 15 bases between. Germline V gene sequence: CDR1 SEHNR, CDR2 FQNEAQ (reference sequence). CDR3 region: CASRPTGPLNYGYTF. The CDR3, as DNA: TGTGCCAGCAGGCCAACCGGGCCCCTTAACTATGGCTACACCTTC.